This T cell receptor beta chain derives from a study of T cells after yellow fever vaccination (dated by TCRdb to between 2017 and 2020). Concerning the study at large: Libraries from fractions with low cell numbers were prepared with the SMART-Seq v4 Ultra Low Input RNA kit. Two healthy male donors, one aged 18 to 30 and one aged 30 to 40 years, made up the cohort. To follow T-cell clones before and after both primary and booster YFV17D yellow fever vaccination, bulk TCR alpha and beta repertoires underwent longitudinal sequencing. Blood was collected at multiple timepoints before and after primary and secondary immunization, and bulk PBMC replicates and cell subsets were isolated.

TCR cDNA was made using 5'RACE template switching, a step that added a universal primer site and unique molecular identifiers. cDNA synthesis was primed from both the TCR alpha and TCR beta constant segments. Library amplification used two PCR steps, and the second PCR step added sample barcodes and sequencing adapters. Sequencing of libraries was done on Illumina HiSeq 2500 (2x100 bp) or NovaSeq (2x150 bp). Turning to the authors' computational methods: Reads were demultiplexed and collapsed into UMI consensus sequences with MIGEC, and V(D)J alignment was performed with MiXCR. Using edgeR on replicate PBMC samples, clonotypes were called vaccine-responding if FDR was below 0.01 and the log2 fold change was above 5 up to day 15. CD4 or CD8 identity was assigned to each bulk clonotype according to whether the clonotype was present at higher abundance in the sequenced CD4 repertoire or the sequenced CD8 repertoire. NS4B-specific clonotypes were defined as those at least 10-fold enriched in dextramer-positive over dextramer-negative fractions; CD4-biased clonotypes were excluded. The public reads were run again by TCRdb, first through fastp at Q25 and then through MiXCR, and only productive beta chains were kept. Rows are combined by CDR3 protein, so each entry shows the most common genes and DNA. The authors' filters were not applied to this entry. For this sample there are more than 65,000 distinct CDR3 sequences; about 14% appear just once. Around 23% of the sample goes to the ten largest clones.

This clonotype was detected only a few times. Base qualities are not provided; no much larger clone lies one nucleotide away. Read against the paper, the sample's treatment or condition label means: live attenuated yellow fever vaccine strain. A standard Ficoll-Paque protocol was used to isolate PBMCs from peripheral blood. With anti-CD3 and anti-CD8 staining plus a dextramer loaded with the yellow fever NS4B epitope peptide, the researchers sorted epitope-specific CD8 T cells. TriZol was used to extract RNA from bulk PBMCs, from CD4 and CD8 fractions, and from dextramer-positive and dextramer-negative fractions. Study-wide findings and limitations: After the booster, most of the clones that had expanded following primary vaccination were detected again (just under 97% of CD4 and more than 85% of CD8), which suggests that memory was broadly maintained. Only a couple of donors were included in the study, so the extent to which the findings can be generalized is limited. A small share of clonotypes occurred in both CD4 and CD8 compartments, likely arising from convergent recombination. FACS-sorted repertoires could contain abundant contaminating clonotypes from the bulk population, so computational filtering was required. The secondary T-cell response was found to be weaker but faster than the primary response, with a peak reached on day 5 rather than on day 15.

The CDR3 sequence holds 14 residues, the cysteine and phenylalanine included. Only CDR3 DNA is held: 42 bases, read in frame from base 1. In the germline V gene (reference sequence), CDR1 corresponds to MNHEY and CDR2 to SMNVEV. Compared with germline, V lacks 3 bases and J lacks 2 bases; bases without a gene match: 2. The sequence was obtained from a man aged 18 to 29 who received the YFV17D yellow fever vaccine. In this chain, TRBV27 is recombined with TRBJ2-3; a stretch of 7 junction bases matches TRBD2. This specimen consisted of CD8+ T cells not binding an NS4B(214-222) dextramer, sorted from PBMCs, obtained around 3 weeks after the first yellow fever vaccination. The cell subset or site label here, explained by the study, means: NS4B epitope dextramer-negative CD8 T cells. The DNA sequence follows: TGTGCCAGCAGTTTGGGGGGGGACACAGATACGCAGTATTTT. It is translated as CASSLGGDTDTQYF.